This entry is about one T cell receptor (beta chain). With V trimmed by 2 bases and J by 0 bases, 8 bases remained unmatched. The germline gives CDR1 SGHAT, CDR2 FQNNGV. CDR3 length: 17 amino acids. Original methodology: Cell counts per sample came from amplifying reference gene primers. Measured with immunoSEQ multiplex PCR; TCRdb has only the in-frame clones, and not every one. V, J and clone size are taken as reported in that table, and D and trimming were inferred from the DNA itself. Of fewer than 250,000 clones listed, roughly 90% were seen once; the top ten hold about 2.5%. This specimen comes from a study of blood T cell repertoires in COVID-19. Looking at the study overall: The origin of the acute and convalescent COVID-19 samples was the United States, Italy and Spain. Sources were T cells, B-cell-depleted T cells, or PBMCs; the material itself was cDNA or gDNA.

The rearrangement links TRBV11-2 to TRBJ2-7, with TRBD1 matching over 9 bases. The source material was peripheral blood. The TCR sequence derives from a woman aged 55-70 years with acute or convalescent COVID-19. CDR3 loop: CASSLYRGLLSSYEQYF. CDR3 nucleotides: TGTGCCAGCAGCTTATACAGGGGGCTACTTTCCTCCTACGAGCAGTACTTC. Complete variable domain (other parts from reference TRBV11-2 and TRBJ2-7): EAGVAQSPRYKIIEKRQSVAFWCNPISGHATLYWYQQILGQGPKLLIQFQNNGVVDDSQLPKDRFSAERLKGVDSTLKIQPAKLEDSAVYLCASSLYRGLLSSYEQYFGPGTRLTVT.